This TCR beta chain emerged from a study of blood T cell repertoires in COVID-19. Assay: immunoSEQ multiplex PCR; the TCRdb copy retains only in-frame clones and omits some. The data hold under 200,000 clones, with 81% observed a single time. Germline V CDR1 and CDR2: SGHVS, FQNEAQ. The ends were cut back, 5 bases at V and 2 bases at J, with 23 bases in the middle. The CDR3 runs 18 residues. The chain links TRBV7-8 to TRBJ2-3, with D perhaps matching TRBD1 (6 bases). Material for sequencing was PBMCs or T cells enriched from blood (not recorded which). This receptor was identified in a woman between 35 and 50 years old with acute COVID-19. The CDR3 coding sequence is TGTGCCAGCAGCCCGAGCCCGATAACAGGGTACCACACAGATACGCAGTATTTT. As protein: CASSPSPITGYHTDTQYF.